This T cell receptor (beta chain) was sequenced for a study of monozygotic twins with inflammatory bowel disease. Germline loops: CDR1 SEHNR, CDR2 FQNEAQ (reference sequence). This CDR3 has 12 residues. The authors drew 2.5 to 3 ml of blood from each donor. Addition of UMIs with a 6-nucleotide sample barcode was achieved by template switching. TCRdb derives one entry per CDR3 protein from the 5' RACE reads, leaving out DNA. The sample data list under 350,000 distinct CDR3 sequences. The sequenced sample consisted of blood. This chain uses TRBV7-9 with TRBJ2-2; the TRBD2 assignment by TCRdb is unverifiable without DNA. This clonotype was obtained from a human donor with ulcerative colitis or Crohn's disease, or a healthy co-twin of an affected twin (not recorded which). CDR3 residues: CASSLREGRLFF.